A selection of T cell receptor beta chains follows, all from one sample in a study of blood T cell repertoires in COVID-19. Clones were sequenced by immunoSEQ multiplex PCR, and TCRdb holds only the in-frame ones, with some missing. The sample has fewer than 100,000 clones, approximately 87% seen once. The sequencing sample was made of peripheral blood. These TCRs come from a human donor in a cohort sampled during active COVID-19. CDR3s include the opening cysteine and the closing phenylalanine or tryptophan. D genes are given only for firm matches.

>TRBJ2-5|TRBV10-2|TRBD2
TGCGCCAGCAGGACTGGACTAGCGGGGGACGTGTACCAAGAGACCCAGTACTTC
CASRTGLAGDVYQETQYF
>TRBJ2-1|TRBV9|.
TGTGCCAGCAGCGTAGAAGTCCCAGGAAATGAGCAGTTCTTC
CASSVEVPGNEQFF
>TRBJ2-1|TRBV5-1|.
TGCGCCAGCAGCCCGGCTAGTACGGGGAGCTCCTACAATGAGCAGTTCTTC
CASSPASTGSSYNEQFF
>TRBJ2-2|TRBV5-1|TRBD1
TGCGCCAGCAGCATAGGACAGGGAGGCACCGGGGAGCTGTTTTTT
CASSIGQGGTGELFF
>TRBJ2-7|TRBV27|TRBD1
TGTGCCAGCAGTTTATCGGGACAGGGCGGCGAGCAGTACTTC
CASSLSGQGGEQYF
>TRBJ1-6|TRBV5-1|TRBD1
TGCGCCAGCAGCCTGGGGACAGAAAATTCACCCCTCCACTTT
CASSLGTENSPLHF
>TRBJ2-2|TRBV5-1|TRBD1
TGCGCCAGCAGCTCCGGGACAGGGTGGACCGGGGAGCTGTTTTTT
CASSSGTGWTGELFF
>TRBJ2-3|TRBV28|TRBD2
TGTGCCAGCAGTCCGGACAAGGGAGGGGACACAGATACGCAGTATTTT
CASSPDKGGDTDTQYF
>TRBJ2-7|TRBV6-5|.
TGTGCCAGCAGTTCACAGGTCTACGAGCAGTACTTC
CASSSQVYEQYF
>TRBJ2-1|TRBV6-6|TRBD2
TGTGCCAGCAGTGTGATTCTAGCGGGGGCCGACAATGAGCAGTTCTTC
CASSVILAGADNEQFF
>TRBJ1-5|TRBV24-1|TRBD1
TGTGCCACCAGTGATTGGACAGGGGACCGCAATCAGCCCCAGCATTTT
CATSDWTGDRNQPQHF
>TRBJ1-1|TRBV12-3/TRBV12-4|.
TGTGCCAGCACCTGGGGGGTGGACACTGAAGCTTTCTTT
CASTWGVDTEAFF
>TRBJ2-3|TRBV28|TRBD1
TGTGCCAGCAGCCGAACCGCAGGGGGCACGAGCACAGATACGCAGTATTTT
CASSRTAGGTSTDTQYF
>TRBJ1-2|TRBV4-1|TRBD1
TGCGCCAGCAGCGCTACTTCAGGGGGCTGGGACTATGGCTACACCTTC
CASSATSGGWDYGYTF
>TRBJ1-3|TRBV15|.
TGTGCCACCAGCCTCGAACAAATCACTGGAAACACCATATATTTT
CATSLEQITGNTIYF
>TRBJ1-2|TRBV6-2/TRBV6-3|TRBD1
TGTGCCAGCAGCGATAGGACAGGGGATGGCTACACCTTC
CASSDRTGDGYTF
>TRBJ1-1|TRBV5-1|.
TGCGCCAGCAGCCTCGGGGAGAACACTGAAGCTTTCTTT
CASSLGENTEAFF
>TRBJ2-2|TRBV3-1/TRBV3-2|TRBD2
TGTGCCAGCAGCCGGACTAGCGGGGGGAACACCGGGGAGCTGTTTTTT
CASSRTSGGNTGELFF
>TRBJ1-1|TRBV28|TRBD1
TGTGCCAGCAGTTTCCTGTCGGGACAGGGGAACACTGAAGCTTTCTTT
CASSFLSGQGNTEAFF
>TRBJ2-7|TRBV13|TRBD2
TGTGCCAGCAGCTCCTCGGGACTAATGACCTACGAGCAGTACTTC
CASSSSGLMTYEQYF
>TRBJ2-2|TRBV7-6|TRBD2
TGTGCCAGCAGCCCGGGACTAGTGGGAACCGGGGAGCTGTTTTTT
CASSPGLVGTGELFF
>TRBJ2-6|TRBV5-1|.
TGCGCCAGCAGCGGCGGGGTATCGGGGGCCAACGTCCTGACTTTC
CASSGGVSGANVLTF